This TCR beta chain was sequenced during a study of shared clonotypes between healthy human individuals. Study-level results: Measured sharing among donors was expected to vary with sequencing depth.

Naive CD8 cells comprised CD45RO-negative, CCR7-positively selected cells, excluding terminally differentiated effector memory CD45RA+ cells. Recent vaccinations or acute infections were absent in the healthy HIV-negative adult donors. Libraries were prepared by immunoSEQ multiplex PCR; TCRdb keeps only in-frame clonotypes and omits some of them. This table holds about 2 million clones, around 96% found once. Comment on this clone: What it recognizes is unknown.

The sequenced material came from naive CD8+ T cells sorted from blood. This TCR was sampled from a man aged 18 to 30 in good health.

The CDR3 reads CASSLLPGSRYQETQYF. DNA for the CDR3: TGTGCCAGCAGTTTATTACCCGGCTCCAGGTACCAAGAGACCCAGTACTTC. The J gene is TRBJ2-5, the V gene TRBV27; D gene ambiguous. The CDR3 loop spans 17 amino acids. The germline CDR1 and CDR2 sequences are MNHEY and SMNVEV (reference sequence). The V gene lost 1 base and the J gene lost 0 bases, with 15 bases spanning the gap.